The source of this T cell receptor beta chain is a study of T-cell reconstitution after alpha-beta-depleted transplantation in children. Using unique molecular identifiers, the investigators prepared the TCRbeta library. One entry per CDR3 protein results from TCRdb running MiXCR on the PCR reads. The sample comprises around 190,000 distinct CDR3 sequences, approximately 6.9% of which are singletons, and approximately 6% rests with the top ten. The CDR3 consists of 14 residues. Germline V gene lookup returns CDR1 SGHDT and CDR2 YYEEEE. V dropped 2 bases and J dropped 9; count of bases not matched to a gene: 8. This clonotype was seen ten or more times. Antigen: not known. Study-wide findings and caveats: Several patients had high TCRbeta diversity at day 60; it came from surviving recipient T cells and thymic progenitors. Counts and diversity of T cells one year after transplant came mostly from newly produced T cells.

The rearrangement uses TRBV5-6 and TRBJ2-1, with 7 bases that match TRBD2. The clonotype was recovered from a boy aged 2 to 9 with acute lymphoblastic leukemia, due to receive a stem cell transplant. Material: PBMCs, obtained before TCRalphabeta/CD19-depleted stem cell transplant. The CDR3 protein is CASSFGGGIGEQFF. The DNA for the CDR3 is TGTGCCAGCAGCTTTGGGGGGGGAATAGGTGAGCAGTTCTTC.